What follows are 30 T cell receptor beta chains derived from one specimen sequenced in a study of regulatory T cells in long-lasting Graves disease. The time point was: persistent/refractory GD, antithyroid drugs over 5 years with positive TRAb. The TCR library was made from RNA extracted from PBMCs. CDR3-region Arm-PCR and iRepertoire HTBI primers produced the TCR beta libraries. Using its own MiXCR run on the multiplex PCR reads, TCRdb lists one record per CDR3 protein. The sample yields around 450,000 distinct CDR3 sequences, around a fifth seen once. Specimen: peripheral blood mononuclear cells (PBMCs), collected when the disease was refractory, from a patient treated with antithyroid drugs. These receptors were collected from a female donor with Graves disease.

This clonotype occurred many times. The chain recombines TRBV6-1 with TRBJ2-7, with 7 bases matching TRBD1. The CDR3 covers 13 residues. The germline V gene has CDR1 MNHNS and CDR2 SASEGT. The V and J ends lost 6 bases and 5 bases, in that order; junction bases with no gene match: 7. The CDR3 sequence is CASRLTGDDEQYF. The CDR3 DNA reads as TGTGCCAGCAGGCTTACAGGGGACGACGAGCAGTACTTC.

Many counts were recorded for this clonotype. The chain carries TRBV28 and TRBJ1-1; D is ambiguous. V was trimmed by 6 bases and J by 0 bases, leaving 11 bases between them. The CDR3 is made up of 14 amino acids. Germline CDR1 MDHEN, CDR2 SYDVKM. The CDR3: CASRYQYMNTEAFF. DNA of the CDR3: TGTGCCAGCAGATATCAATATATGAACACTGAAGCTTTCTTT.

This chain uses TRBV3-1 with TRBJ1-2; 7 bases map to TRBD1. The V gene's germline CDR1 is LGHDT and CDR2 YNNKEL (reference sequence). After removal of 5 bases from V and 1 base from J, the junction contained 7 bases not matched to a gene. This CDR3 comprises 15 residues. The DNA for the CDR3 is TGTGCCAGCAGCTTTGGGACAGACGGTAACTATGGCTACACCTTC. Residues: CASSFGTDGNYGYTF.

This clonotype occurred many times. The J gene is TRBJ1-5, the V gene TRBV24-1; D might be TRBD1 (5 bases). The CDR3 sequence is 15 residues long. Germline V gene lookup returns CDR1 KGHDR and CDR2 SFDVKD. Trimming shortened V by 3 bases and J by 9 bases, and 17 bases separated the two germline ends. The CDR3 DNA is TGTGCCACCAGTGATCCCAGGACGGGGGAAGGGCCCCAGCATTTT. Protein product: CATSDPRTGEGPQHF.

This clonotype was detected once. This chain joins TRBV4-1 and TRBJ2-4, with TRBD2 matching 13 bases. The V and J ends lost 6 bases and 4 bases, in that order; junction bases with no gene match: 9. The CDR3 runs 17 residues. Looked up from germline, CDR1 is MGHRA and CDR2 is YSYEKL. CDR3 nucleotide sequence: TGCGCCAGCAGAGACCCGGGACTAGCGGGACAAAAAAACATTCAGTACTTC. This translates into CASRDPGLAGQKNIQYF.

This clonotype appeared a few times. The chain employs TRBV19 and TRBJ2-5; D is uncertain. CDR3 length: 12 amino acids. Germline values: CDR1 LNHDA, CDR2 SQIVND (reference sequence). Trimming stripped 4 bases from V and 3 bases from J, with 6 bases between. CDR3 sequence (DNA): TGTGCCAGTAGTACGCAAGAAGAGACCCAGTACTTC. It yields the protein CASSTQEETQYF.

This clonotype came up many times. The chain links TRBV6-2 or TRBV6-3 to TRBJ2-7; 8 nucleotides match TRBD1. This CDR3 has 12 residues. CDR1 and CDR2 (germline): MNHEY, SVGEGT. With V trimmed by 6 bases and J by 9 bases, 7 bases remained unmatched. As DNA, the CDR3 is TGTGCCAGCAGCGAGGACAGGGAAGGGCAGTACTTC. Translation: CASSEDREGQYF.

Turning to this clonotype: The likely explanation is a read error, given a far larger clone one base away. The rearrangement uses TRBV7-9 and TRBJ1-2; D is perhaps TRBD1 (5 bases). Germline values: CDR1 SEHNR, CDR2 FQNEAQ (reference sequence). This CDR3 spans 14 amino acids. Here the CDR3 reads CANSLGRREVGYTF. As DNA, the CDR3 is TGTGCCAACAGCTTAGGGCGCAGGGAAGTTGGCTACACCTTC.

The genes are TRBV12-3 or TRBV12-4 and TRBJ1-6; D call uncertain. Trimming took off 6 bases at V and 10 bases at J, with 16 bases between the two ends. This CDR3 region has 14 residues. The CDR3 nucleotides are TGTGCCAGCAGCACGCAGGTCCCAGGATCACCCCTCCACTTT. Protein: CASSTQVPGSPLHF.

This clonotype was seen repeatedly, ten times or more. The chain links TRBV6-1 to TRBJ1-1; 7 bases align to TRBD1. This CDR3 has 19 amino acids. The germline gives CDR1 MNHNS, CDR2 SASEGT. Trimming at V came to 5 bases and at J to 0 bases, leaving 18 bases not matched to a gene. The CDR3 reads CASSPGQVLRGIMNTEAFF. CDR3 in DNA: TGTGCCAGCAGTCCAGGACAGGTGTTGAGGGGAATTATGAACACTGAAGCTTTCTTT.

The chain couples TRBV14 to TRBJ1-1; D uncertain. The V gene lost 2 bases and the J gene lost 0 bases, with 7 bases spanning the gap. In germline, CDR1 is SGHDN, CDR2 FVKESK. CDR3 length: 14 residues. CDR3 nucleotide sequence: TGTGCCAGCAGCCAACTGCCTATGAACACTGAAGCTTTCTTT. Encoded protein: CASSQLPMNTEAFF.

In its sample, this clonotype was seen a few times. This could be a read error, since a much larger clone is one nucleotide away. The rearrangement links TRBV2 to TRBJ1-1; no definite D call. Trimming pared 6 bases from V and 0 bases from J, leaving 20 bases between. Germline V gene data show CDR1 as SNHLY and CDR2 as FYNNEI. This CDR3 contains 17 residues. CDR3 amino acids: CASSLRTPPRMNTEAFF. In nucleotides, the CDR3 is TGTGCCAGCAGCCTAAGGACCCCCCCAAGGATGAACACTGAAGCTTTCTTT.

This clonotype appeared a few times. This sequence joins TRBV10-3 and TRBJ1-1; the D gene is possibly TRBD1 (6 bases). V gave up 11 bases and J gave up 6 bases, with 31 bases separating them. Germline V lookup: CDR1 ENHRY, CDR2 SYGVKD. This CDR3 is built from 17 residues. The CDR3 DNA reads TGTGCCGTCCGAGGGGGGGAGGGACACCAGTTCCCCTCTGAAGCTTTCTTT. Translated, it gives CAVRGGEGHQFPSEAFF.

This clonotype was seen a handful of times. This chain joins TRBV7-2 and TRBJ2-4; 12 nucleotides match TRBD2. Trimming cost V 1 base and J 6 bases; bases outside gene matches: 10. Germline loops: CDR1 SGHTA, CDR2 FQGNSA. The CDR3 spans 18 residues. DNA of the CDR3: TGTGCCAGCAGCTTAGTTCCCCCCGGACTAGCGGGGACAAACATTCAGTACTTC. This encodes CASSLVPPGLAGTNIQYF.

The V gene is TRBV5-1, the J gene TRBJ1-5, with D uncertain. V was shortened by 2 bases and J by 4 bases, with 7 bases between the two germline ends. Germline V gives CDR1 SGHRS, CDR2 YFSETQ. The CDR3 covers 13 residues. In DNA form, the CDR3 reads TGCGCCAGCAGCTTATTGCCGAATCAGCCCCAGCATTTT. Amino acid sequence: CASSLLPNQPQHF.

This clonotype was picked up a small number of times. One junction end does not reproduce the germline sequence, and a read error may be involved. The V call is TRBV5-5, the J call TRBJ1-2, with D hard to call. The germline V gene encodes CDR1 SGHKS and CDR2 YYEKEE (reference sequence). This CDR3 has 11 residues. The CDR3 reads CASSLADLRSF. In nucleotides, the CDR3 is TGTGCCAGCAGCTTGGCCGACCTCCGATCTTTC.

The chain is built from TRBV7-9 and TRBJ1-4; no clear D gene. Germline V gives CDR1 SEHNR, CDR2 FQNEAQ (reference sequence). V gave up 5 bases and J gave up 4 bases, with 11 bases separating them. The CDR3 contains 14 residues. CDR3 DNA sequence: TGTGCCAGCAGCCATCCCGGGATTAATGAAAAACTGTTTTTT. It specifies CASSHPGINEKLFF.

A few counts support this clonotype. V usage is TRBV6-1 and J usage is TRBJ2-7, with D hard to call. This CDR3 contains 12 residues. Between the trimmed V and J ends, which lost 0 bases and 7 bases, there was a span of 7 bases. Germline CDR1 reads MNHNS; CDR2 reads SASEGT. The CDR3 DNA is TGTGCCAGCAGTGAAGCCATCGGTGAGCAGTACTTC. Its protein product is CASSEAIGEQYF.

The J gene is TRBJ2-3, the V gene TRBV7-9; 8 bases match TRBD2. This CDR3 spans 19 amino acids. Unmatched junction bases numbered 21, after V lost 5 bases and J lost 5 bases. Germline CDR1 SEHNR, CDR2 FQNEAQ (reference sequence). The CDR3 is CASSAKGRLATMEGDTQYF. In DNA form, the CDR3 reads TGTGCCAGCAGCGCCAAGGGGAGACTAGCGACCATGGAGGGAGATACGCAGTATTTT.

This clonotype was seen at least ten times. This chain joins TRBV25-1 and TRBJ1-2, with 9 positions matching TRBD1. Germline trimming cut 4 bases from V and 2 bases from J; bases unmatched to any gene: 8. Germline CDR1 and CDR2: MGHDK and SYGVNS. This CDR3 spans 16 amino acids. In DNA form, the CDR3 reads TGTGCCAGCAGTGGCCAAGGACAGGGGTCGAACTATGGCTACACCTTC. This translates into CASSGQGQGSNYGYTF.

The rearrangement joins TRBV7-9 to TRBJ2-5; 7 bases match TRBD1. The CDR3 covers 12 residues. Per the germline V gene, CDR1 is SEHNR and CDR2 is FQNEAQ (reference sequence). Trimming took 6 bases from V and 5 from J; bases not matched to a gene: 3. The CDR3 bases are TGTGCCAGCAGGGACAGGCAGGAGACCCAGTACTTC. It specifies CASRDRQETQYF.

This clonotype was recorded many times. The rearrangement uses TRBV7-2 and TRBJ2-5, with 8 bases fitting TRBD2. Germline V gene lookup returns CDR1 SGHTA and CDR2 FQGNSA. The CDR3 runs 14 residues. The J segment lost 4 bases and the V segment lost 8 bases, leaving 9 bases of the junction unmatched. DNA of the CDR3: TGTGCCAGCTCGGGGGGGCAGCCGGGAGAGACCCAGTACTTC. Its protein is CASSGGQPGETQYF.

The genes are TRBV24-1 and TRBJ2-2; 8 nucleotides line up with TRBD2. Germline loops: CDR1 KGHDR, CDR2 SFDVKD. The J segment lost 3 bases and the V segment lost 4 bases, leaving 6 bases of the junction unmatched. This CDR3 is built from 16 residues. This chain's CDR3 is CATSDPGGGHTGELFF. The CDR3 region has the DNA TGTGCCACCAGTGACCCCGGGGGGGGACACACCGGGGAGCTGTTTTTT.

This clonotype was seen repeatedly, ten times or more. The chain has TRBV7-8 and TRBJ2-5, with D possibly matching TRBD2 (5 bases). Trimming removed 6 bases from V and 7 bases from J, with 6 bases in between. Germline CDR1 is SGHVS and CDR2 is FQNEAQ. The CDR3 has 10 residues. In nucleotides, the CDR3 is TGTGCCAGCAGTCGGGGGACCCAGTACTTC. This gives the protein CASSRGTQYF. Full variable domain (remainder filled in from reference TRBV7-8 and TRBJ2-5): GAGVSQSPRYKVAKRGQDVALRCDPISGHVSLFWYQQALGQGPEFLTYFQNEAQLDKSGLPSDRFFAERPEGSVSTLKIQRTQQEDSAVYLCASSRGTQYFGPGTRLLVL.

This clonotype was seen many times. The J gene is TRBJ1-1, the V gene TRBV12-3 or TRBV12-4, with TRBD1 identical over 7 bases. The CDR3 consists of 14 residues. V trimming: 8 bases; J trimming: 5 bases; junction bases outside the gene matches: 11. The CDR3 bases are TGTGCCAGCGGAATACAGGGGAGAGGAACTGAAGCTTTCTTT. It is translated as CASGIQGRGTEAFF.

This chain uses TRBV5-5 with TRBJ1-1, with D perhaps matching TRBD1 (5 bases). This CDR3 has 13 amino acids. Looked up from germline, CDR1 is SGHKS and CDR2 is YYEKEE (reference sequence). The germline V and J ends were trimmed by 4 bases and 7 bases, with 14 bases remaining between them. The CDR3 sequence: CASSGGPTFEAFF. Here the CDR3 DNA reads TGTGCCAGCAGCGGGGGACCGACCTTTGAAGCTTTCTTT.

This clonotype was observed many times. The rearrangement links TRBV7-2 to TRBJ2-7; 14 bases agree with TRBD2. The CDR3 sequence is 17 residues long. Per the germline V gene, CDR1 is SGHTA and CDR2 is FQGNSA. Germline trimming cut 4 bases from V and 3 bases from J; bases unmatched to any gene: 8. The CDR3 spells CASSSGLAGAPYYEQYF. DNA for the CDR3: TGTGCCAGCAGCTCGGGACTAGCGGGAGCCCCGTACTACGAGCAGTACTTC.

This clonotype occurred once. The chain couples TRBV20-1 to TRBJ2-3; D is possibly TRBD1 (7 bases). There are 15 residues in the CDR3. Germline values: CDR1 DFQATT, CDR2 SNEGSKA (reference sequence). Trimming took 2 bases from V and 6 from J, leaving 18 bases between them. CDR3 in DNA: TGCAGTGCTAGACCCCGGAGGGCAGGGGGTGATACGCAGTATTTT. Amino acid sequence: CSARPRRAGGDTQYF.

This clonotype was found a few times. With a much larger clone just one base away, this may be a read error. The chain carries TRBV28 and TRBJ1-5, with no clear D. CDR3 length: 14 amino acids. Germline V gene data show CDR1 as MDHEN and CDR2 as SYDVKM. CDR3 residues: CAGSLRTSSQPQHF. CDR3 bases: TGTGCCGGCAGTTTACGGACGTCATCTCAGCCCCAGCATTTT. The full variable domain, in which reference TRBV28 and TRBJ1-5 provide the parts outside the CDR3, is DVKVTQSSRYLVKRTGEKVFLECVQDMDHENMFWYRQDPGLGLRLIYFSYDVKMKEKGDIPEGYSVSREKKERFSLILESASTNQTSMYLCAGSLRTSSQPQHFGDGTRLSIL.

This clonotype is a singleton in its sample. A much larger clone is a single base away; this may be a read error. The chain recombines TRBV11-3 with TRBJ1-1; TRBD1 is a possible D gene (5 bases). CDR1 and CDR2 from the germline V gene are SGHNT and YENEEA. Trimming removed 8 bases from V and 2 bases from J, with 18 bases in between. The CDR3 spans 15 residues. CDR3 sequence: CASGSETALNTEAFF. The CDR3 nucleotides read TGTGCCAGCGGCTCGGAGACAGCACTAAACACTGAAGCTTTCTTT.